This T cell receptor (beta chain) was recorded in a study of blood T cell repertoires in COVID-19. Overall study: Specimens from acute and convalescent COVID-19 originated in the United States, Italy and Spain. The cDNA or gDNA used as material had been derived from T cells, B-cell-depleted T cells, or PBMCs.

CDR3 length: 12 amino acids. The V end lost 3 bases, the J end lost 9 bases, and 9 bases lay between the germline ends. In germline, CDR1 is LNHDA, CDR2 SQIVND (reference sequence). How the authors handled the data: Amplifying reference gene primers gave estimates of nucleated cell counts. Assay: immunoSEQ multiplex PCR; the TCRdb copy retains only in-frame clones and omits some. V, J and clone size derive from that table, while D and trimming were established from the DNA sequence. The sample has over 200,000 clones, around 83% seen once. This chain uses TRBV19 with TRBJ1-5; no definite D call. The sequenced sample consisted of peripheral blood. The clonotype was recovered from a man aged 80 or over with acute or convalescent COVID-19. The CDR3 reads CASSMFLRPQHF. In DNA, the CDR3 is TGTGCCAGTAGTATGTTCCTTAGGCCCCAGCATTTT. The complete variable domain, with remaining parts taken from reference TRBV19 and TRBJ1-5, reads DGGITQSPKYLFRKEGQNVTLSCEQNLNHDAMYWYRQDPGQGLRLIYYSQIVNDFQKGDIAEGYSVSREKKESFPLTVTSAQKNPTAFYLCASSMFLRPQHFGDGTRLSIL.